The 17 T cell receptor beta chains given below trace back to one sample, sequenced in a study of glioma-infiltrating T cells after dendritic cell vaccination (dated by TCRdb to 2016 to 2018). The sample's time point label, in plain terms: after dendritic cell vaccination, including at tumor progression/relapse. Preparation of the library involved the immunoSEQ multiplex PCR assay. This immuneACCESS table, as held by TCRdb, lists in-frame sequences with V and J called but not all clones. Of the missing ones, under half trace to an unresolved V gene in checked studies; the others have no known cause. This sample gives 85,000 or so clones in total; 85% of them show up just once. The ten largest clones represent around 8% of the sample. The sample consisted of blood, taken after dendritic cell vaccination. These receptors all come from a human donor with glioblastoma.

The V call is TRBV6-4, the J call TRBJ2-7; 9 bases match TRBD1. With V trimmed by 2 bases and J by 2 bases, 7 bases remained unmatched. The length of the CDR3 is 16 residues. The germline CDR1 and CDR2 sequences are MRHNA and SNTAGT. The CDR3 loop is CASSDPRQGGTYEQYF. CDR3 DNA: TGTGCCAGCAGTGACCCAAGACAGGGGGGAACCTACGAGCAGTACTTC.

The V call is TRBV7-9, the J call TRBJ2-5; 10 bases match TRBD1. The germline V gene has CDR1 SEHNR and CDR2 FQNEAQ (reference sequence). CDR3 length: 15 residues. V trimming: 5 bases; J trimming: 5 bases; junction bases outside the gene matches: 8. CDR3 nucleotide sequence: TGTGCCAGCAGCCCGGACAGGGGGGCCTTGGAGACCCAGTACTTC. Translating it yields CASSPDRGALETQYF.

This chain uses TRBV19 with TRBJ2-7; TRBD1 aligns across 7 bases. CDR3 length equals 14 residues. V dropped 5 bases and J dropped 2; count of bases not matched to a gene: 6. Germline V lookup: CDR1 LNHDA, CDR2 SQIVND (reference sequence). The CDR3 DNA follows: TGTGCCAGTAGTCTGACAGGGCGAACCTACGAGCAGTACTTC. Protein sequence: CASSLTGRTYEQYF.

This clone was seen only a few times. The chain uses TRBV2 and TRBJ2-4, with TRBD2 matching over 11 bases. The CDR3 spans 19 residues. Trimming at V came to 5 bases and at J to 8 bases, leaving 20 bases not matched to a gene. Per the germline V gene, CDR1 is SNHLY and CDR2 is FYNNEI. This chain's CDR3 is CASSRDDSTSGRLGHIQYF. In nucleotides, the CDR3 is TGTGCCAGCAGTAGAGATGACAGCACTAGCGGGAGATTGGGGCACATTCAGTACTTC.

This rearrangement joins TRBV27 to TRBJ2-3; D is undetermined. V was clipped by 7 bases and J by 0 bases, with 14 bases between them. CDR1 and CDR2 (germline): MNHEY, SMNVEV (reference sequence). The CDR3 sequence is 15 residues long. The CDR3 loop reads CASTPAESSTDTQYF. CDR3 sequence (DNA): TGTGCCAGCACCCCCGCGGAATCTAGCACAGATACGCAGTATTTT.

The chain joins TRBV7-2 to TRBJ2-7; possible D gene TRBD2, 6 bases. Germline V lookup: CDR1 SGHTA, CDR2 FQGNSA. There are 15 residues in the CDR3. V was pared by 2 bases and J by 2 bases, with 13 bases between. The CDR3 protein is CASSLMEGRTYEQYF. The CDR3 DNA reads TGTGCCAGCAGCTTAATGGAGGGCAGAACCTACGAGCAGTACTTC. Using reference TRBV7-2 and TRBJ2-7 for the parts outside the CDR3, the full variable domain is GAGVSQSPSNKVTEKGKDVELRCDPISGHTALYWYRQSLGQGLEFLIYFQGNSAPDKSGLPSDRFSAERTGGSVSTLTIQRTQQEDSAVYLCASSLMEGRTYEQYFGPGTRLTVT.

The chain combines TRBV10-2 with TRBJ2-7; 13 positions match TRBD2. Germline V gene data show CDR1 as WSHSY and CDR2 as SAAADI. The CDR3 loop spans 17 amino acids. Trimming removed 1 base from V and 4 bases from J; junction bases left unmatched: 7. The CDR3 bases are TGCGCCAGCAGTGAGTTTACTAGCGGGGGGGCCCCGTACGAGCAGTACTTC. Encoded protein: CASSEFTSGGAPYEQYF.

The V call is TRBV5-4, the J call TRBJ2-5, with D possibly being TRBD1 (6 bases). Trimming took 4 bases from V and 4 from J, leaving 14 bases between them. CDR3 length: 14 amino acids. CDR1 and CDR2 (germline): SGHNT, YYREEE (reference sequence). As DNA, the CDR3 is TGTGCCAGCAGCCCTACAGGGAACGCAGAGACCCAGTACTTC. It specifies CASSPTGNAETQYF.

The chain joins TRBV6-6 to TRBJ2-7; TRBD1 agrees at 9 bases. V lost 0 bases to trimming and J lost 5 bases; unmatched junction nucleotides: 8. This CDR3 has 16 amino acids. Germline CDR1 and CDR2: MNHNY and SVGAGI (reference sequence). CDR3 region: CASSYSLGTGRNEQYF. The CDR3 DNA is TGTGCCAGCAGTTACTCGCTTGGGACAGGGAGGAACGAGCAGTACTTC.

CDR3 region: CASSVQSNTDTQYF. CDR3 DNA: TGTGCCAGCAGCGTACAGAGTAACACAGATACGCAGTATTTT. V is TRBV2 and J is TRBJ2-3; D is undetermined. Germline V gives CDR1 SNHLY, CDR2 FYNNEI. The CDR3 spans 14 residues. Trimming removed 6 bases at V and 2 bases at J, with 12 bases between.

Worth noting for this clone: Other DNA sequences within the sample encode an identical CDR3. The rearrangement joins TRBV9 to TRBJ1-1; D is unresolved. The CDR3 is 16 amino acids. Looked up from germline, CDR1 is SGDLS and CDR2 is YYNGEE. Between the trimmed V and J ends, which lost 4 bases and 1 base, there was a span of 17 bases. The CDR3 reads CASSSSVDRGNTEAFF. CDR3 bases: TGTGCCAGCAGCTCGAGCGTAGATCGGGGGAACACTGAAGCTTTCTTT.

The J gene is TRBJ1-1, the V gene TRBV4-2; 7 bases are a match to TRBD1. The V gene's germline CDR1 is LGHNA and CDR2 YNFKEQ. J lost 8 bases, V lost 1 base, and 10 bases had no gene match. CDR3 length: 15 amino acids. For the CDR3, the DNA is TGTGCCAGCAGCCAAGGAAGACAGGGAAGACCCGAAGCTTTCTTT. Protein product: CASSQGRQGRPEAFF.

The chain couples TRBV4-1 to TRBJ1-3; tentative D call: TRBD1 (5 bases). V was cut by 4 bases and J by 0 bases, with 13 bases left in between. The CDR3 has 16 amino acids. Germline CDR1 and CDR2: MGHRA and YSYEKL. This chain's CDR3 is CASSPAGRGSGNTIYF. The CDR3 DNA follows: TGCGCCAGCAGCCCAGCGGGGAGGGGCTCTGGAAACACCATATATTTT.

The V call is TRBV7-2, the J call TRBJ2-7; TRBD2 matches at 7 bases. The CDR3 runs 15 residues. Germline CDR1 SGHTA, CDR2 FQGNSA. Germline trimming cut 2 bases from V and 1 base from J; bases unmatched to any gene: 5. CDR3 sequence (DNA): TGTGCCAGCAGCTTAATCGCGGGGGAGTCCTACGAGCAGTACTTC. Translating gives CASSLIAGESYEQYF.

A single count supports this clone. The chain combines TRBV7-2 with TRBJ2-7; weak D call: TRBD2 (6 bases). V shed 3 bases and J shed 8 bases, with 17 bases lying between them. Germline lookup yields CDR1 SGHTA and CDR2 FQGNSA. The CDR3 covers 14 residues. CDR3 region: CASSFLQTGTQQYF. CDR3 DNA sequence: TGTGCCAGCAGCTTTCTTCAGACCGGGACTCAGCAGTACTTC.

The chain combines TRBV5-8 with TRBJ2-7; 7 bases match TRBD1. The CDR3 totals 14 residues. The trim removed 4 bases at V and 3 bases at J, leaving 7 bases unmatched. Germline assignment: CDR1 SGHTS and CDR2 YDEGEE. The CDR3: CASSPETGFYEQYF. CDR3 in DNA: TGTGCCAGCAGCCCCGAGACAGGGTTCTACGAGCAGTACTTC.

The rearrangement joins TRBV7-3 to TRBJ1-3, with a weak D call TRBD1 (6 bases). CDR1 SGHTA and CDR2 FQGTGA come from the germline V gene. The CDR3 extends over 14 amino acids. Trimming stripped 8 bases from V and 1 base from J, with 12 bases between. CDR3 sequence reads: CASPPGASGNTIYF. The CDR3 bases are TGTGCCAGCCCCCCAGGGGCTTCTGGAAACACCATATATTTT. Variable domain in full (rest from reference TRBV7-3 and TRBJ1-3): GAGVSQTPSNKVTEKGKYVELRCDPISGHTALYWYRQSLGQGPEFLIYFQGTGAADDSGLPNDRFFAVRPEGSVSTLKIQRTERGDSAVYLCASPPGASGNTIYFGEGSWLTVV.